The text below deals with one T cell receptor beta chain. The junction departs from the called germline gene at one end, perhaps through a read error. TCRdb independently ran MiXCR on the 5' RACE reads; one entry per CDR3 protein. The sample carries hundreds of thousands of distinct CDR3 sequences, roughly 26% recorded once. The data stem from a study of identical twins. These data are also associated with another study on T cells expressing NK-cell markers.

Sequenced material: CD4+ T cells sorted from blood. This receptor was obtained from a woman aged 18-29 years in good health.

This chain's CDR3 is CASSPTWSIGTGVF. CDR3 DNA sequence: TGTGCCAGCAGCCCAACCTGGAGCATTGGGACAGGGGTTTTC. The rearrangement links TRBV7-2 to TRBJ2-1; TRBD1 matches at 10 bases. This CDR3 has 14 amino acids. CDR1 and CDR2 (germline): SGHTA, FQGNSA.